This T cell receptor (beta chain) appears in the sequencing data of a study of shared clonotypes between healthy human individuals. Study-level findings and limits: Among donors, the sharing of clonotypes was expected to be influenced by sequencing depth.

Sequenced by immunoSEQ multiplex PCR; TCRdb stores in-frame clones only, minus some. The table includes more than 1,200,000 clones, about 98.5% detected once. Splitting of CD4+ cells produced CD45RA+ naive and CD45RA-negative memory subsets. Remarks on this clone: Its cognate antigen is unknown.

The CDR3 length is 16 residues. Trimming took off 0 bases at V and 0 bases at J, with 9 bases between the two ends. Germline lookup yields CDR1 SGHRS and CDR2 YFSETQ. This TCR came from a man aged 25-40 years in good health. The chain links TRBV5-1 to TRBJ2-2; D possibly corresponds to TRBD2 (5 bases). Sequencing input: naive CD4+ T cells sorted from blood. As for subset: CD45RA+ positively selected. CDR3 region: CASSLVVGANTGELFF. DNA for the CDR3: TGCGCCAGCAGCTTGGTGGTCGGGGCGAACACCGGGGAGCTGTTTTTT.